These 10 T cell receptor beta chains were sequenced from one sample in a study of OX40 agonist ivuxolimab in advanced cancers. This table comes from immunoSEQ multiplex PCR, and its TCRdb copy is limited to in-frame clones, with some not included. This table holds 130,000 or so clones, around nine tenths found once. Sample: CD4+ or CD8+ T cells sorted from blood, taken in a trial of the OX40 agonist ivuxolimab. The source is an adult with an advanced solid tumor such as melanoma, head and neck, liver or kidney cancer.

This chain joins TRBV7-9 and TRBJ1-2, with 9 bases that match TRBD1. V shed 1 base and J 5 bases; nucleotides not matched to a gene: 5. This CDR3 is 15 amino acids long. Germline values: CDR1 SEHNR, CDR2 FQNEAQ (reference sequence). The CDR3 here is CASSLGRDRVYGYTF. CDR3 sequence (DNA): TGTGCCAGCAGCTTAGGGAGGGACAGGGTGTATGGCTACACCTTC.

V usage is TRBV4-3 and J usage is TRBJ2-3; 9 bases are a match to TRBD2. The length of the CDR3 is 17 residues. Germline V gives CDR1 LGHNA, CDR2 YSLEER. V was pared by 1 base and J by 7 bases, with 12 bases of the junction left unmatched. The CDR3 is CASSQVLVTSGSNTQYF. DNA for the CDR3: TGCGCCAGCAGCCAAGTACTGGTGACTAGCGGTTCTAATACGCAGTATTTT.

The genes are TRBV11-3 and TRBJ2-1; 7 bases map to TRBD1. Germline V gene data show CDR1 as SGHNT and CDR2 as YENEEA. CDR3 length equals 15 residues. J lost 8 bases, V lost 0 bases, and 7 bases had no gene match. The CDR3, as DNA: TGTGCCAGCAGCTTAGATGCAGGGGGTCAGGATGAGCAGTTCTTC. It translates to CASSLDAGGQDEQFF.

The chain has TRBV11-1 and TRBJ2-1, with TRBD2 matching 7 bases. Germline V lookup: CDR1 SGHAT, CDR2 FQDESV (reference sequence). This CDR3 comprises 15 residues. Unmatched junction bases numbered 5, after V lost 5 bases and J lost 1 base. CDR3 nucleotides: TGTGCCAGCAGCCTACCGGGGGGTTCCTACAATGAGCAGTTCTTC. Translation gives CASSLPGGSYNEQFF.

The chain is built from TRBV5-1 and TRBJ2-3; no firm D call. V gave up 3 bases and J gave up 5 bases, with 10 bases separating them. This CDR3 spans 13 amino acids. The V gene's germline CDR1 is SGHRS and CDR2 YFSETQ. The CDR3 protein is CASSSPSKDTQYF. In DNA form, the CDR3 reads TGCGCCAGCAGCTCACCAAGTAAAGATACGCAGTATTTT.

The rearrangement links TRBV10-2 to TRBJ1-1; TRBD1 matches at 7 bases. V dropped 5 bases and J dropped 0; count of bases not matched to a gene: 3. Germline CDR1 is WSHSY and CDR2 is SAAADI. The CDR3 spans 14 residues. The CDR3 spells CASSPQGVNTEAFF. CDR3 DNA: TGCGCCAGCAGTCCTCAGGGGGTGAACACTGAAGCTTTCTTT.

J is TRBJ1-1 and V is TRBV10-3; 7 bases are shared with TRBD1. Germline V gene data show CDR1 as ENHRY and CDR2 as SYGVKD. The CDR3 totals 15 residues. V lost 0 bases to trimming and J lost 1 base; unmatched junction nucleotides: 2. CDR3 sequence (DNA): TGTGCCATCAGTGAGTCGCGGACAGGGAACACTGAAGCTTTCTTT. Amino acid sequence: CAISESRTGNTEAFF.

This clone occurred once. The rearrangement uses TRBV2 and TRBJ1-4; D is possibly TRBD1 (6 bases). In germline, CDR1 is SNHLY, CDR2 FYNNEI. The V end lost 7 bases, the J end lost 3 bases, and 15 bases lay between the germline ends. The CDR3 contains 15 residues. CDR3: CASKARDISNEKLFF. The CDR3 nucleotides read TGTGCCAGCAAAGCCCGGGACATTTCTAATGAAAAACTGTTTTTT.

In DNA, the CDR3 is TGTGCCAGCAGCGTAGAAGAGGGCTGGACTTACGAGCAGTACTTC. Amino acid sequence: CASSVEEGWTYEQYF. The chain carries TRBV9 and TRBJ2-7; possible D gene TRBD2, 5 bases. The V end lost 0 bases, the J end lost 4 bases, and 14 bases lay between the germline ends. This CDR3 contains 15 residues. Germline loops: CDR1 SGDLS, CDR2 YYNGEE.

This chain connects TRBV6-5 to TRBJ1-4, with D unclear. CDR1 is MNHEY and CDR2 is SVGAGI in the germline V gene. The CDR3 runs to 14 residues. V shed 6 bases and J shed 3 bases, with 11 bases lying between them. The chain's CDR3 is CASRPSMPNEKLFF. Here the CDR3 DNA reads TGTGCCAGCAGACCCAGTATGCCTAATGAAAAACTGTTTTTT.